These 2 T cell receptor beta chains were all obtained from the same sample, sequenced in a study of OX40 agonist ivuxolimab in advanced cancers. Measured with immunoSEQ multiplex PCR; TCRdb has only the in-frame clones, and not every one. The sample has tens of thousands of clones; 79% are singletons. The sequences come from CD4+ or CD8+ T cells sorted from blood, collected in a trial of the OX40 agonist ivuxolimab. Receptor source: an adult with an advanced solid tumor such as melanoma, head and neck, liver or kidney cancer.

The gene calls are TRBV2 and TRBJ1-2; a possible D gene is TRBD1 (6 bases). This CDR3 contains 12 residues. V was shortened by 3 bases and J by 8 bases, with 10 bases between the two germline ends. Germline V gene sequence: CDR1 SNHLY, CDR2 FYNNEI. CDR3 residues: CASSDTGKGYTF. The DNA of the CDR3 is TGTGCCAGCAGTGACACAGGGAAGGGCTACACCTTC.

This clone was counted between two and nine times. The chain employs TRBV4-1 and TRBJ1-2; D is ambiguous. This CDR3 region has 13 residues. Trimming took 1 base from V and 4 from J, leaving 7 bases between them. Per germline, CDR1 MGHRA and CDR2 YSYEKL. CDR3 residues: CASSQGTAYGYTF. In DNA, the CDR3 is TGCGCCAGCAGCCAAGGAACAGCCTATGGCTACACCTTC.